This T cell receptor (beta chain) was identified during a study of blood T cell repertoires in COVID-19. Clones were sequenced by immunoSEQ multiplex PCR, and TCRdb holds only the in-frame ones, with some missing. The sample records fewer than 200,000 clones, under 85% being singletons. Germline V gene sequence: CDR1 SGHRS, CDR2 YFSETQ. The CDR3 runs 14 residues. The V gene lost 0 bases and the J gene lost 6 bases, with 13 bases spanning the gap. Symptom resolution, clearance, or two negative PCRs marked donors in Cohort 3 as recovered. The source of this sequence is a man in his fifties who had recovered from COVID-19. The sample consisted of PBMCs or T cells enriched from blood (not recorded which). The chain recombines TRBV5-1 with TRBJ2-7; TRBD2 is a possible D gene (7 bases). DNA for the CDR3: TGCGCCAGCAGCTTGGGGTCGGGGGGCCGCGAGCAGTACTTC. It codes for CASSLGSGGREQYF.